This TCR beta chain came from a study of identical twins. General study results and limits: Insertions ran lower in abundant cord blood beta clonotypes, though not in memory repertoires.

Template switching (which added a universal primer site) was used, and cDNA carried unique molecular identifiers. One entry per CDR3 protein results from TCRdb running MiXCR on the 5' RACE reads. The sample carries 650,000 to 800,000 distinct CDR3 sequences, 8.5% to 9.5% recorded once. This clonotype was recorded many times. The antigen is not known. This same sample was also taken into another study, of yellow fever vaccine responses in identical twins. This second study says: Reportedly, the response of twins' T cells to the vaccine seemed partly convergent, partly personalized.

The sample consisted of PBMCs. This receptor was taken from a woman under 30 in good health.

The CDR3 nucleotides are TGTGCCAGCAGTGACCGGCAGGGGGCATCCGAGCAGTACTTC. Protein sequence: CASSDRQGASEQYF. The chain couples TRBV27 to TRBJ2-7, with 8 bases that match TRBD1. Looked up from germline, CDR1 is MNHEY and CDR2 is SMNVEV (reference sequence). The CDR3 extends over 14 amino acids. Trimming removed 5 bases from V and 6 bases from J; junction bases left unmatched: 9.